These 15 T cell receptor beta chains originate from one sample sequenced in a study of T cell changes during pregnancy in multiple sclerosis. Measured with immunoSEQ multiplex PCR; TCRdb has only the in-frame clones, and not every one. Among approximately 58,000 clones listed, around 90% were seen once. Here the sequenced sample was peripheral blood, taken in the second trimester of pregnancy. Source of these receptors: a female donor with multiple sclerosis, enrolled in a pregnancy study.

V usage is TRBV6-5 and J usage is TRBJ2-7; 8 bases are a match to TRBD2. V lost 7 bases and J lost 4; bases outside the gene matches: 6. In germline, CDR1 is MNHEY, CDR2 SVGAGI. The length of the CDR3 is 13 residues. DNA of the CDR3: TGTGCCAGCACTAGACTAGCGAGTTACGAGCAGTACTTC. Translated: CASTRLASYEQYF.

This clone was seen only a few times. The J gene is TRBJ2-2, the V gene TRBV2; D is possibly TRBD2 (5 bases). Germline CDR1 SNHLY, CDR2 FYNNEI. The CDR3 has 13 amino acids. V was clipped by 6 bases and J by 3 bases, with 8 bases between them. The CDR3 loop reads CASSQRDTGELFF. The DNA of the CDR3 is TGTGCCAGCAGCCAGAGGGACACCGGGGAGCTGTTTTTT. The full variable domain, in which reference TRBV2 and TRBJ2-2 provide the parts outside the CDR3, is EPEVTQTPSHQVTQMGQEVILRCVPISNHLYFYWYRQILGQKVEFLVSFYNNEISEKSEIFDDQFSVERPDGSNFTLKIRSTKLEDSAMYFCASSQRDTGELFFGEGSRLTVL.

Of note for this clone: At one end, the junction sequence differs from germline, possibly due to a read error. This chain uses TRBV5-4 with TRBJ1-3; TRBD1 is a possible D gene (5 bases). Germline V gene lookup returns CDR1 SGHNT and CDR2 YYREEE (reference sequence). CDR3 size: 15 residues. The chain's CDR3 is CASSLGGVPGNTIYF. The CDR3 nucleotides are TGTGCCAGCAGTTTGGGGGGGGTCCCTGGAAACACCATATATTTT.

The gene calls are TRBV14 and TRBJ1-2, with a tentative D call TRBD1 (5 bases). The V end was cut by 0 bases, the J end by 8 bases, with 16 bases between. The CDR3 consists of 15 residues. Per the germline V gene, CDR1 is SGHDN and CDR2 is FVKESK. CDR3 sequence reads: CASSQDSRGYMGYTF. The CDR3 DNA reads as TGTGCCAGCAGCCAAGATAGTAGGGGATATATGGGCTACACCTTC.

In this sample, this clone is medium-sized. The J gene is TRBJ1-4, the V gene TRBV30; 9 bases are a match to TRBD1. The V and J ends lost 1 base and 8 bases, in that order; junction bases with no gene match: 5. The CDR3 has 14 residues. Germline V lookup: CDR1 GTSNPN, CDR2 SVGIG (reference sequence). CDR3 in DNA: TGTGCCTGGAGTGGCGGGACAGGGTCAGAAAAACTGTTTTTT. Its protein product is CAWSGGTGSEKLFF.

The chain joins TRBV20-1 to TRBJ2-7; D possibly corresponds to TRBD1 (6 bases). Trimming left V 5 bases short and J 7 bases short, with 12 bases between. Germline V gives CDR1 DFQATT, CDR2 SNEGSKA (reference sequence). CDR3 length: 11 residues. The chain's CDR3 is CSASTTGEQYF. CDR3 nucleotide sequence: TGCAGTGCTTCTACTACAGGGGAGCAGTACTTC.

The chain carries TRBV7-6 and TRBJ2-1; D ambiguous. Trimming took off 4 bases at V and 4 bases at J, with 8 bases between the two ends. Germline V CDR1 and CDR2: SGHVS, FNYEAQ. The CDR3 contains 13 residues. CDR3 in amino acids: CASSSTNYNEQFF. The CDR3 nucleotides read TGTGCCAGCAGCTCCACAAATTACAATGAGCAGTTCTTC.

The CDR3 is CASSLLASISDTQYF. The CDR3 DNA reads as TGTGCCAGCAGCCTGCTGGCTAGCATCTCAGATACGCAGTATTTT. The rearrangement uses TRBV27 and TRBJ2-3, with D possibly TRBD2 on 5 matching bases. Trimming shortened V by 6 bases and J by 4 bases, and 17 bases separated the two germline ends. The CDR3 sequence is 15 residues long. The V gene's germline CDR1 is MNHEY and CDR2 SMNVEV (reference sequence).

CDR3 DNA sequence: TGTGCCTGGAGGACGACAGGGGAACCTGGAAACACCATATATTTT. Translated, it gives CAWRTTGEPGNTIYF. The chain carries TRBV30 and TRBJ1-3; 8 nucleotides line up with TRBD1. From germline, CDR1 is GTSNPN and CDR2 SVGIG (reference sequence). V was pared by 3 bases and J by 2 bases, with 6 bases of the junction left unmatched. There are 15 residues in the CDR3.

V is TRBV27 and J is TRBJ1-2, with D perhaps matching TRBD1 (5 bases). The V gene lost 7 bases and the J gene lost 4 bases, with 16 bases spanning the gap. CDR3 length equals 14 residues. Germline V gene sequence: CDR1 MNHEY, CDR2 SMNVEV (reference sequence). The CDR3 sequence is CASTPGGSGYGYTF. In DNA form, the CDR3 reads TGTGCCAGCACCCCTGGGGGGTCAGGCTATGGCTACACCTTC.

CDR3 in amino acids: CASSLIGSEDTQYF. CDR3 nucleotide sequence: TGTGCCAGCAGCCTAATCGGGTCCGAAGATACGCAGTATTTT. The rearrangement uses TRBV9 and TRBJ2-3; no definite D call. The germline CDR1 and CDR2 sequences are SGDLS and YYNGEE. Trimming cost V 4 bases and J 5 bases, with 14 bases left between them. The CDR3 has 14 residues.

The chain links TRBV6-5 to TRBJ1-5, with D hard to call. Trimming removed 4 bases at V and 3 bases at J, with 10 bases between. The CDR3 consists of 14 residues. Per the germline V gene, CDR1 is MNHEY and CDR2 is SVGAGI. This chain's CDR3 is CASSSEQFNQPQHF. CDR3 DNA: TGTGCCAGCAGTTCCGAACAGTTCAATCAGCCCCAGCATTTT.

This rearrangement joins TRBV10-1 to TRBJ2-1, with TRBD2 as a possible D gene (6 bases). V lost 4 bases and J lost 2, with 12 bases in between. CDR1 WNHNN and CDR2 SYGVQD come from the germline V gene (reference sequence). CDR3 length: 15 amino acids. The CDR3 sequence: CASSVGGVPYNEQFF. CDR3 nucleotide sequence: TGCGCCAGCAGTGTGGGGGGAGTCCCCTACAATGAGCAGTTCTTC.

The chain is built from TRBV7-9 and TRBJ2-6; TRBD1 is a possible D gene (6 bases). The CDR3 spans 18 residues. Germline V gene lookup returns CDR1 SEHNR and CDR2 FQNEAQ (reference sequence). V was cut by 5 bases and J by 2 bases, with 19 bases left in between. The CDR3 protein is CASSAHTDSMAGANVLTF. DNA for the CDR3: TGTGCCAGCAGCGCCCACACGGACAGCATGGCTGGGGCCAACGTCCTGACTTTC.

The chain has TRBV7-9 and TRBJ2-1; 8 nucleotides agree with TRBD2. Trimming at V came to 5 bases and at J to 4 bases, leaving 7 bases not matched to a gene. This CDR3 spans 15 amino acids. Germline CDR1 reads SEHNR; CDR2 reads FQNEAQ (reference sequence). This CDR3 is CASSPSGSRYNEQFF. As DNA, the CDR3 is TGTGCCAGCAGCCCGAGCGGGAGTAGGTACAATGAGCAGTTCTTC.